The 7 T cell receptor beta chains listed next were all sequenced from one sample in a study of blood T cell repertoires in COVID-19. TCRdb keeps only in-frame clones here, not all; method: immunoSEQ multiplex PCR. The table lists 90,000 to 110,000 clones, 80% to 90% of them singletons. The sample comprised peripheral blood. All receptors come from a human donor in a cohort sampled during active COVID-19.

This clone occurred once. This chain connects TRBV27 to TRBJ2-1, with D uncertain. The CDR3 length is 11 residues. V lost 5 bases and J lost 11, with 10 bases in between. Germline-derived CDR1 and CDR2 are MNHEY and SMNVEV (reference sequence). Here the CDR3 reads CASSSLRKQFF. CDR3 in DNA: TGTGCCAGCAGTAGCCTGAGAAAGCAGTTCTTC.

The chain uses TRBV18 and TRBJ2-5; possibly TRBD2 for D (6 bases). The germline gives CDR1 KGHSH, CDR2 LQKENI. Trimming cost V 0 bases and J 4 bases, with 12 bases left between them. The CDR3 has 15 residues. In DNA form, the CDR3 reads TGTGCCAGCTCACCACCGGCAGGGCGGGGAGAGACCCAGTACTTC. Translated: CASSPPAGRGETQYF.

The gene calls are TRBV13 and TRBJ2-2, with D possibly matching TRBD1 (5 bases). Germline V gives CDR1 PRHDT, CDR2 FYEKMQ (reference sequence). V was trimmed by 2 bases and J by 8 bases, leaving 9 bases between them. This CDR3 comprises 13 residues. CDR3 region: CASSLRDRGELFF. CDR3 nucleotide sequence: TGTGCCAGCAGCTTAAGAGACAGAGGGGAGCTGTTTTTT.

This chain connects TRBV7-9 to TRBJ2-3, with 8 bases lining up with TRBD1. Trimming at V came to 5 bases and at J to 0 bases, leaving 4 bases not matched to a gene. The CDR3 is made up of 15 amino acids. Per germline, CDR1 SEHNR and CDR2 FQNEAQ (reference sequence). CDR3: CASSATGASTDTQYF. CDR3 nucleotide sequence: TGTGCCAGCAGCGCGACAGGGGCCAGCACAGATACGCAGTATTTT.

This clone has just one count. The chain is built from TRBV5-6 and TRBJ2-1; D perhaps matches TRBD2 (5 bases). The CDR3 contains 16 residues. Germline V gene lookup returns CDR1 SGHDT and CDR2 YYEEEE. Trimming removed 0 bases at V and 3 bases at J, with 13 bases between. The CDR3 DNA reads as TGTGCCAGCAGCTTGGAGGCTAGCACACACTACAATGAGCAGTTCTTC. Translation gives CASSLEASTHYNEQFF.

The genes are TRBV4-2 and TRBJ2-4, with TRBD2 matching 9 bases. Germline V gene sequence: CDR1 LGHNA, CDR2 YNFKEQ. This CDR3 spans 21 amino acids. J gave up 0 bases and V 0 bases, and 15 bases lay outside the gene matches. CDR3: CASSQEASGKGLIQAKNIQYF. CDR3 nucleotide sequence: TGTGCCAGCAGCCAAGAAGCTAGCGGGAAAGGTTTGATCCAAGCCAAAAACATTCAGTACTTC.

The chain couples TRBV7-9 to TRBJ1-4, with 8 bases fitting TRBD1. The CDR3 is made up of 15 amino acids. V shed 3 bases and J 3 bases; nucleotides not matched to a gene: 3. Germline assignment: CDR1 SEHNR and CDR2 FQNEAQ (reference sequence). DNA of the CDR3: TGTGCCAGCAGCTTTGCAGGGGGCGCTAATGAAAAACTGTTTTTT. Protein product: CASSFAGGANEKLFF. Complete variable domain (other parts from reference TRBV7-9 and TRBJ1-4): DTGVSQNPRHKITKRGQNVTFRCDPISEHNRLYWYRQTLGQGPEFLTYFQNEAQLEKSRLLSDRFSAERPKGSFSTLEIQRTEQGDSAMYLCASSFAGGANEKLFFGSGTQLSVL.